This T cell receptor (beta chain) was found in a study of somatic mutations in cytotoxic T cells in rheumatoid arthritis. Study conclusions and caveats: In about an eighth of the roughly 65 patients, the largest CD8+ clone exceeded 20% of CD8+ cells.

TCRdb keeps only in-frame clones here, not all; method: immunoSEQ multiplex PCR. The sample has approximately 15,000 clones, around three quarters seen once. V gave up 1 base and J gave up 3 bases, with 7 bases separating them. The germline CDR1 and CDR2 sequences are MGHRA and YSYEKL. The CDR3 contains 13 residues. Regarding this clone: Its antigen is unidentified.

The specimen was CD8+ T cells sorted from blood. This sequence joins TRBV4-1 and TRBJ2-7, with D unresolved. The sequence derives from an adult with rheumatoid arthritis. The CDR3 DNA reads TGCGCCAGCAGCCAAGCAGCAAGCTACGAGCAGTACTTC. It specifies CASSQAASYEQYF.